The present T cell receptor beta chain was sequenced within a study of T cell responses to AZD1222 COVID-19 vaccine. Whole-study findings and limits: It should be noted that donors were predominantly white British and more often female, and clonal diversity was possibly underestimated. The repertoires were collected only after the peak T cell response.

Germline V gene data show CDR1 as SQVTM and CDR2 as ANQGSEA. The CDR3 is 19 residues long. After removal of 1 base from V and 5 bases from J, the junction contained 20 bases not matched to a gene. Sequencing used immunoSEQ multiplex PCR; TCRdb keeps in-frame clones, though not all of them. This sample yields about 85,000 clones, of which approximately 90% are seen a single time; around 8% belongs to the top ten. Notes on this clone: Its matching antigen is unknown.

Sequencing used peripheral blood, obtained 28 days after the second AZD1222 dose. The TCR sequence derives from an adult who received the AZD1222 COVID-19 vaccine. The rearrangement links TRBV29-1 to TRBJ1-3; 7 bases fit TRBD1. CDR3 protein: CSVEGGGRGSDRKRNTIYF. The CDR3 region has the DNA TGCAGCGTTGAAGGCGGGGGCAGGGGGTCAGATCGGAAACGAAACACCATATATTTT.